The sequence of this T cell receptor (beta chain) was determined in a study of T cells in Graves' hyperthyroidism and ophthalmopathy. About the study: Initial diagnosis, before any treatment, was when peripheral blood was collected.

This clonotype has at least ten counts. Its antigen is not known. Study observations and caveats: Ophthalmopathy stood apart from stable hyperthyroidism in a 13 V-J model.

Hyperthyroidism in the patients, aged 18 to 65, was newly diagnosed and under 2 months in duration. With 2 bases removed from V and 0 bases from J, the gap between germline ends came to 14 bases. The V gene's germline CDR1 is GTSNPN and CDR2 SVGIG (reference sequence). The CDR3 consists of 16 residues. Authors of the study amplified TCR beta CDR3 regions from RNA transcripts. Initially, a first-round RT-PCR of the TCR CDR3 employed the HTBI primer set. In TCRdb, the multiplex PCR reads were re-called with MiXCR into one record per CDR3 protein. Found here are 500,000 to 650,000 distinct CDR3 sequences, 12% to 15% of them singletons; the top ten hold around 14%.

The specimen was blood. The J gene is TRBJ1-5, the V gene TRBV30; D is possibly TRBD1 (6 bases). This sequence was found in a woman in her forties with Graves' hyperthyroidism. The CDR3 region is CAWSFSQGYSNQPQHF. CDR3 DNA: TGTGCCTGGAGTTTTTCGCAGGGGTATAGCAATCAGCCCCAGCATTTT.